The clone carrying this T cell receptor beta chain was counted a few times. Its antigen is unknown. The V gene's germline CDR1 is SNHLY and CDR2 FYNNEI. The CDR3 spans 16 residues. Unmatched junction bases numbered 10, after V lost 1 base and J lost 5 bases. These data come from a study of response to subunit inactivated influenza vaccine. General study results and limits: The authors suggested that every seasonal influenza vaccination recruits few new T cells.

Each CDR3 protein is one row after TCRdb ran MiXCR on the RT-PCR reads. The sample includes hundreds of thousands of distinct CDR3 sequences, 15% to 20% of them seen just once. This sequence was found in a man aged 50 to 59 who received an inactivated influenza vaccine. Sequencing used PBMCs from blood, obtained more than 4 days after vaccination. This sequence joins TRBV2 and TRBJ2-5, with TRBD2 matching over 7 bases. The CDR3 protein is CASSEGLAGDWETQYF. The CDR3 DNA is TGTGCCAGCAGTGAAGGCCTGGCGGGGGATTGGGAGACCCAGTACTTC.